This T cell receptor (beta chain) was sequenced during a study of blood T cell repertoires in COVID-19. At the level of the study: Specimens from acute and convalescent COVID-19 originated in the United States, Italy and Spain. The cDNA or gDNA used as material had been derived from T cells, B-cell-depleted T cells, or PBMCs.

Germline V CDR1 and CDR2: SGHNT, YYREEE (reference sequence). Trimming removed 4 bases from V and 3 bases from J; junction bases left unmatched: 3. The CDR3 has 13 amino acids. This clone was counted once. Per the study methods: How many nucleated cells were present was estimated from reference gene primer amplification. TCRdb's table, derived via immunoSEQ multiplex PCR, lists solely in-frame clones and lacks some. The V and J calls and the clone size are those of that table, but D and trimming were determined from the DNA. The table records 140,000 to 150,000 clones, around 80% of them present only once.

The specimen sequenced was peripheral blood. This receptor was obtained from a man aged 60 to 69 with active or convalescent COVID-19. V gene TRBV5-4 combines with J gene TRBJ1-2; 7 bases map to TRBD1. CDR3 in DNA: TGTGCCAGCAGCACAGACAGGGACTATGGCTACACCTTC. This gives the protein CASSTDRDYGYTF. Together with reference TRBV5-4 and TRBJ1-2, the CDR3 gives the full variable domain: ETGVTQSPTHLIKTRGQQVTLRCSSQSGHNTVSWYQQALGQGPQFIFQYYREEENGRGNFPPRFSGLQFPNYSSELNVNALELDDSALYLCASSTDRDYGYTFGSGTRLTVV.